This TCR beta chain was recorded in a study of blood T cell repertoires in COVID-19. The CDR3 sequence is 14 residues long. After removal of 2 bases from V and 6 bases from J, the junction contained 7 bases not matched to a gene. From germline, CDR1 is KGHSH and CDR2 LQKENI. Authors' data handling: Reference gene primer amplification gave nucleated cell count estimates. Profiled with immunoSEQ multiplex PCR; TCRdb holds only in-frame clones, not every one. V and J calls and clone size are copied from that table; D and trimming were computed from the DNA. Of approximately 50,000 clones listed, roughly 78% were seen once; the top ten hold roughly 25%.

The sequence was obtained from a man aged 70-80 years with acute or convalescent COVID-19. Material for sequencing was peripheral blood. The chain is built from TRBV18 and TRBJ2-7, with 7 nucleotides matching TRBD1. CDR3 sequence reads: CASSPSQGGLEQYF. The CDR3 DNA follows: TGTGCCAGCTCACCATCGCAAGGGGGCCTCGAGCAGTACTTC.